Sequencing of this TCR beta chain was carried out in a study of CD8 T cells in ankylosing spondylitis. Per the germline V gene, CDR1 is SGDLS and CDR2 is YYNGEE. Trimming shortened V by 2 bases and J by 0 bases, and 12 bases separated the two germline ends. This CDR3 comprises 15 residues. Study-wide results and limits: Earlier studies detected some motif variants in reactive arthritis synovial fluid and blood. Seemingly characteristic of ankylosing spondylitis blood was a TCR beta motif consisting of under ten highly homologous variants.

Preparation of TCR beta libraries was done by quantitative 5'-RACE with molecular barcodes. TCRdb itself ran the 5' RACE reads through MiXCR, one entry per CDR3 protein. This table holds 390,000 or so distinct CDR3 sequences, about a fifth found once. This clonotype turned up a few times. Its antigen is currently unknown. The sample consisted of blood, either unsorted or a sorted T cell fraction (not recorded which). This clonotype originated in a male donor with ankylosing spondylitis. The chain is built from TRBV9 and TRBJ2-7; the D gene is possibly TRBD2 (5 bases). The CDR3 sequence: CASSVEGSSSYEQYF. The DNA of the CDR3 is TGTGCCAGCAGCGTTGAAGGGAGTAGCTCCTACGAGCAGTACTTC.